This T cell receptor beta chain appears in the sequencing data of a study of shared clonotypes between healthy human individuals. The V end was cut by 3 bases, the J end by 5 bases, with 10 bases between. There are 14 residues in the CDR3. CDR1 and CDR2 (germline): LNHNV, YYDKDF (reference sequence). The study's findings and limits: The researchers took only blood, and tissue repertoires probably look different.

Of note for this clone: Antigen unknown.

Replicate PCRs were loaded with 250 to 350 ng DNA from unsorted PBMC, 30,000 or so T cell genomes. Assay: immunoSEQ multiplex PCR; the TCRdb copy retains only in-frame clones and omits some. The table includes roughly 500,000 clones, approximately 84% detected once. The sample consisted of PBMCs. This sequence originates from a woman in her thirties or forties in good health. Some clones in this sample may be carry-over from other donors' samples. V and J are TRBV15 and TRBJ2-2; D is undetermined. This CDR3 is CATSSGLRTGELFF. As DNA, the CDR3 is TGTGCCACCAGCAGCGGGCTTCGGACCGGGGAGCTGTTTTTT.